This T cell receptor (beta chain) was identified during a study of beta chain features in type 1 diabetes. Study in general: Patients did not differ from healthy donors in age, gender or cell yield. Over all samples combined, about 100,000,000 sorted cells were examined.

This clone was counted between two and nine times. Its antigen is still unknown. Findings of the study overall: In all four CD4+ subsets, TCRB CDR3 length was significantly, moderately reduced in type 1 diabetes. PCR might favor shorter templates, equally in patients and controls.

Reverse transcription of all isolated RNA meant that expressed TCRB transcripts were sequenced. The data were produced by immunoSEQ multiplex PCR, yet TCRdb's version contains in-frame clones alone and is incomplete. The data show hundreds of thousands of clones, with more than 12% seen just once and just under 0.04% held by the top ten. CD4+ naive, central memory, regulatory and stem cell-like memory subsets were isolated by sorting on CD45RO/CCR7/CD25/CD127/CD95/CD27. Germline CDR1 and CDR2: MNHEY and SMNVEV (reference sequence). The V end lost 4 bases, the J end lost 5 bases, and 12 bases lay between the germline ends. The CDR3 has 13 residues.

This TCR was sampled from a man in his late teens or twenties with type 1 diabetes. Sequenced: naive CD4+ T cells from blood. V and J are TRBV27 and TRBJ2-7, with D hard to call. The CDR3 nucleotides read TGTGCCAGCAGTTCCGCAGCAGTAGACGAGCAGTACTTC. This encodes CASSSAAVDEQYF.